This entry concerns a single T cell receptor (beta chain). After approximately 15 days, CD4+ cells were restimulated more than 20 h with the same allogeneic DPB1. HeLa stimulator cells carried retrovirally transduced HLA-DPA1/DPB1, HLA-DM, invariant chain and CD80. CD4+ T cells, purified by negative selection, averaged roughly 98% purity. Cocultures used a 3:1 ratio of CD4+ cells to 100 Gy-irradiated HeLa, with 50 U/mL IL-2. The data belong to a study of T cell repertoires and HLA-DP antigens. The primer mix covered 54 TRBV segments and 13 TRBJ segments. Profiling relied on immunoSEQ multiplex PCR, and the TCRdb table lists in-frame clones only, not all of them. The table has approximately 1,300 clones, 70% seen once. Sequencing was performed on CD137- CD4+ T cells from cultured PBMCs. This clonotype originated in a man in his sixties in good health and CMV-seronegative.

This CDR3 reads CASSQEGVPQETQYF. The DNA for the CDR3 is TGCGCCAGCAGCCAAGAGGGGGTGCCCCAAGAGACCCAGTACTTC. The gene calls are TRBV4-1 and TRBJ2-5; D may be TRBD1 or TRBD2 (5 bases each). Trimming left V 0 bases short and J 1 base short, with 9 bases between. The CDR3 length is 15 residues. Germline V lookup: CDR1 MGHRA, CDR2 YSYEKL.